In its sample, the clone carrying this T cell receptor beta chain was seen a few times. Its antigen remains unidentified. The PCR was carried out with 60 Vbeta primers and 13 Jbeta primers. Method: immunoSEQ multiplex PCR; TCRdb's copy keeps in-frame clones and lacks some. The sample has 85,000 to 100,000 clones, around four fifths seen once. The sample comes from a study of cytomegalovirus exposure and HLA in healthy donors. Findings and caveats of the study: By HLA locus, TCR association rates varied in a later analysis, with DRB1 showing the most and HLA-C the fewest. Rare TCR sequences dominated, though some public TCRs recurred in many donors.

V lost 3 bases and J lost 4; bases outside the gene matches: 3. The CDR3 totals 15 residues. Germline values: CDR1 SGHVS, CDR2 FQNEAQ. This TCR derives from a man aged 35 to 55 in good health and CMV-seropositive. The V gene is TRBV7-8, the J gene TRBJ2-2; 9 nucleotides align to TRBD1. The sequencing sample was made of PBMCs. CDR3: CASSLTGGLTGELFF. In nucleotides, the CDR3 is TGTGCCAGCAGCTTGACAGGGGGTCTCACCGGGGAGCTGTTTTTT.